This T cell receptor beta chain was captured in a study of neurological immune-mediated disorders. Study-wide results and caveats: Whereas HTLV-1-associated myelopathy showed the most TCR clonal expansion, multiple sclerosis showed the least, with levels below those of healthy controls.

Synthesis of cDNA used 5'RACE (with 10-nucleotide random UMIs). TCRdb passed the 5' RACE reads through MiXCR, listing each CDR3 protein once. The table shows roughly 16,000 distinct CDR3 sequences, with about 10% occurring only once. As healthy controls, volunteers from a blood bank in Maryland, USA, were used. This clonotype was counted many times. What it recognizes is unknown. CDR3 length: 13 residues. V shed 4 bases and J shed 4 bases, with 11 bases lying between them. Germline V gives CDR1 SGDLS, CDR2 YYNGEE. The chain combines TRBV9 with TRBJ1-1, with D unclear. This receptor was obtained from a man aged 50 to 60 in good health. Sequencing was performed on CD8+ T cells from blood. The CDR3 sequence is CASSKRGGTEAFF. CDR3 sequence (DNA): TGTGCCAGCAGCAAACGGGGAGGCACTGAAGCTTTCTTT.